Included here is one TCR beta chain sequence, with context. The record originates from a study of long-term antiretroviral therapy in people with HIV. For each donor, at least one pre-ART and at least two post-ART PBMC samples were available. Version v3.0 of the immunoSEQ assay ran at survey level. The data were produced by immunoSEQ multiplex PCR, yet TCRdb's version contains in-frame clones alone and is incomplete. The sample shows 25,000 to 35,000 clones, approximately 94% of them seen only once. Sequenced material: unsorted PBMCs, taken 7.4 years after starting antiretroviral therapy. This clonotype originated in a man aged 50-59 years with HIV.

The CDR3 region is CASSLRGGGTDTQYF. The CDR3 nucleotides are TGTGCCAGCAGCTTAAGGGGCGGGGGGACAGATACGCAGTATTTT. This chain links TRBV7-9 with TRBJ2-3, with TRBD2 matching over 8 bases. V lost 2 bases and J lost 3; bases outside the gene matches: 4. The CDR3 runs 15 residues. Germline assignment: CDR1 SEHNR and CDR2 FQNEAQ (reference sequence).